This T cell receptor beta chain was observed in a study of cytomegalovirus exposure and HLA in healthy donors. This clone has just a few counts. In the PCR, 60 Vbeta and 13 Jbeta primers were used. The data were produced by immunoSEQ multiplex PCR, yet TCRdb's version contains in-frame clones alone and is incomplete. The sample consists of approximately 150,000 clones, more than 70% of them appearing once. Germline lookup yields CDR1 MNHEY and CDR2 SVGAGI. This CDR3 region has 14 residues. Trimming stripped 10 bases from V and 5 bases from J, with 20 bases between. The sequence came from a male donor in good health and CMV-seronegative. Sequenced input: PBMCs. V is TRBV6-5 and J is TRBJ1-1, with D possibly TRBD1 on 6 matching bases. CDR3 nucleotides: TGTGCCATCTCCTCGGCGGGGGCAGGGACTGAAGCTTTCTTT. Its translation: CAISSAGAGTEAFF.